This T cell receptor (beta chain) was captured in a study of cytomegalovirus exposure and HLA in healthy donors. This CDR3 comprises 13 residues. V lost 3 bases, J lost 1 base, and 6 bases lay in between. CDR1 is SGHDT, CDR2 YYEEEE, per germline. PCR amplification relied on 60 Vbeta primers (plus 13 Jbeta primers). Profiling relied on immunoSEQ multiplex PCR, and the TCRdb table lists in-frame clones only, not all of them. This table has tens of thousands of clones, more than 60% appearing once. The chain is built from TRBV5-6 and TRBJ2-3, with D maybe TRBD2 (5 bases). The clonotype was recovered from a male donor in good health and CMV-seropositive. Specimen: PBMCs. CDR3: CASSSAGTDTQYF. CDR3 DNA: TGTGCCAGCAGCTCAGCGGGCACAGATACGCAGTATTTT.